In its sample, the clone carrying this TCR beta chain was seen many times. The antigen remains unidentified. With MiXCR, TCRdb called clones anew from the PCR reads. This sample has 20,000 to 25,000 clones, with around 19% found just once. Patients had received no treatment of any kind before thyroid surgery. The sample originates from a study of metastatic and nonmetastatic thyroid tumors. On the study more broadly: Across peripheral blood and tumor or nodule tissue samples taken from malignant and benign thyroid patients, the repertoires were compared with one another.

Study-level points and caveats: Relative to benign nodules, malignant thyroid tumors were reportedly characterized by significantly elevated TCR beta diversity in blood and tumor.

There are 16 residues in the CDR3. CDR1 is SNHLY and CDR2 is FYNNEI in the germline V gene. The V end was cut by 4 bases, the J end by 1 base, with 16 bases between. The gene calls are TRBV2 and TRBJ1-2; weak D call: TRBD1 (6 bases). This clonotype was obtained from a female donor with papillary thyroid cancer or a benign thyroid nodule (not recorded which). Some clones in this sample may be carry-over from other donors' samples. The source material was blood. The CDR3 sequence is CASSVSRQENNYGYTF. CDR3 coding DNA: TGTGCCAGCAGTGTATCCCGACAGGAAAATAACTATGGCTACACCTTC.